Given below is one T cell receptor (beta chain) in context. No antigen is known for it. A single base separates this from a much larger clone, so it may be a read error. The use of a sample-barcoded 5' primer and a J-beta primer mix characterized a second PCR of roughly 7 to 11 cycles. A single record per CDR3 protein comes from TCRdb applying MiXCR to the 5' RACE reads. This sample has 950,000 to 1,200,000 distinct CDR3 sequences; about two fifths occur once, and the top ten carry around 12%. The CDR3 consists of 13 residues. Germline-derived CDR1 and CDR2 are SGHTA and FQGNSA. The ends were cut back, 3 bases at V and 2 bases at J, with 7 bases in the middle. Peripheral blood was drawn, around 9.3 milliliters per donor. This sample was included in a study of blood T cells in healthy people across ages. Notes on the study in general: Versus aged donors, long-lived donors had higher diversity and more naive CD4+ cells.

Specimen: blood. V and J are TRBV7-2 and TRBJ2-5; D is unresolved. The TCR comes from a man between 18 and 35 years old in good health. The CDR3 bases are TGTGCCAGCAGCTTTCAGCAGCAAGAGACCCAGTACTTC. This translates into CASSFQQQETQYF.